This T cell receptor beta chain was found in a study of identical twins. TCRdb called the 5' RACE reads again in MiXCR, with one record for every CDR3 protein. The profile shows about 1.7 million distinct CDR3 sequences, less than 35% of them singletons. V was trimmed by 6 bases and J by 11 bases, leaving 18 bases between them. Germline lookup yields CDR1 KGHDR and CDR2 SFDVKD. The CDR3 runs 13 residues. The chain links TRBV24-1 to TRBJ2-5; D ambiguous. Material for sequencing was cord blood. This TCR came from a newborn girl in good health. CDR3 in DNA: TGTGCCACCAGTCAACGGTTTGGGAATGAGCAGTACTTC. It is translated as CATSQRFGNEQYF.